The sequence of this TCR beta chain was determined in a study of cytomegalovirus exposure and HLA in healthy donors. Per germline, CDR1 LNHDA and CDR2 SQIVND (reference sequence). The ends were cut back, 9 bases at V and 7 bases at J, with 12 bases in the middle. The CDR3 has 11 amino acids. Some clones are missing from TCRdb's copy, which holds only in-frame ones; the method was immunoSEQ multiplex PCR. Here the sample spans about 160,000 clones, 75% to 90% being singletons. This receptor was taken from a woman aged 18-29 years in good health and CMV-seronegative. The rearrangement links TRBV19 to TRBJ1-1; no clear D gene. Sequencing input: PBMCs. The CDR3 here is CASSEGDEAFF. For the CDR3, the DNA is TGTGCCAGCTCGGAGGGTGATGAAGCTTTCTTT.